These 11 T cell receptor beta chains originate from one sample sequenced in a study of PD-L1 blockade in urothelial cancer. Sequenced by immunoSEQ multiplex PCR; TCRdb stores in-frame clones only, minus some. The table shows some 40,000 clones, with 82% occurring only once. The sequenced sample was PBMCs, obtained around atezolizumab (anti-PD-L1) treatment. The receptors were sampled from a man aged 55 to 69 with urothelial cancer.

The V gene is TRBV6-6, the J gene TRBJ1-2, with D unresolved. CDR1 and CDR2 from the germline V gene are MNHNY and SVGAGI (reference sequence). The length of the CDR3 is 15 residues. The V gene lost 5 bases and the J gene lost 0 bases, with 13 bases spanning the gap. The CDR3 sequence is CASSPSLLSNYGYTF. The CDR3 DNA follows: TGTGCCAGCAGTCCATCCCTCCTATCTAACTATGGCTACACCTTC.

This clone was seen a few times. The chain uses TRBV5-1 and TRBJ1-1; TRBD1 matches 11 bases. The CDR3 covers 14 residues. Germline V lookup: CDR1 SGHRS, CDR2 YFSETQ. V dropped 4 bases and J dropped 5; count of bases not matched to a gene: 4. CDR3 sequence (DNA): TGCGCCAGCAGCACGGGACAGGGGGATACTGAAGCTTTCTTT. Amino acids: CASSTGQGDTEAFF.

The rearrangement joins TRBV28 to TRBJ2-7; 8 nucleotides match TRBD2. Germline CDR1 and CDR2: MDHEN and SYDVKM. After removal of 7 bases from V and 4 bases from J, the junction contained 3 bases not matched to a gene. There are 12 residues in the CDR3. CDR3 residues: CASNGGGYEQYF. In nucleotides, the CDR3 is TGTGCCAGCAACGGGGGGGGATACGAGCAGTACTTC.

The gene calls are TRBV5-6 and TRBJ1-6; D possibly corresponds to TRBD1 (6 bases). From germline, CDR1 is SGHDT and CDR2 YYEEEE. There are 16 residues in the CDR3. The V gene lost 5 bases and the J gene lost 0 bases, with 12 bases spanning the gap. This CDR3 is CASRTGTHSYNSPLHF. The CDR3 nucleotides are TGTGCCAGCAGGACAGGAACGCACTCCTATAATTCACCCCTCCACTTT.

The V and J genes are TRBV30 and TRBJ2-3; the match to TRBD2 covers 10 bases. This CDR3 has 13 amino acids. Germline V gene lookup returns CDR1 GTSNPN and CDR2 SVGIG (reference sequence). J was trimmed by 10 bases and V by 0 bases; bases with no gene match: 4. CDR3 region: CAWSVPSGGAQYF. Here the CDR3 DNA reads TGTGCCTGGAGTGTACCTAGCGGGGGAGCGCAGTATTTT.

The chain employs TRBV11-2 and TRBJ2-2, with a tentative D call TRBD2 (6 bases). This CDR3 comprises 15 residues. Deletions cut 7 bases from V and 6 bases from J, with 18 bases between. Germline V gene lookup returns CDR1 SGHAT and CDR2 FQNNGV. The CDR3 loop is CASTYTHVAAGELFF. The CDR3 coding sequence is TGTGCCAGCACGTATACGCATGTAGCGGCCGGGGAGCTGTTTTTT.

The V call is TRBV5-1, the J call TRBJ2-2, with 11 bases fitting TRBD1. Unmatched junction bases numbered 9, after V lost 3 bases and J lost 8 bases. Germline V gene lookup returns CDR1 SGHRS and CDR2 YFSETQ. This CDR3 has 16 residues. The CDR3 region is CASSWTGGDLPGELFF. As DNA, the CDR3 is TGCGCCAGCAGCTGGACAGGGGGCGACCTACCGGGGGAGCTGTTTTTT.

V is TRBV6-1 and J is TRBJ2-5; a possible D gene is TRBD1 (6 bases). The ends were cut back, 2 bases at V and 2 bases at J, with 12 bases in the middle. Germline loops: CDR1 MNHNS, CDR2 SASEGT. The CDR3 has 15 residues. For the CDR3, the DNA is TGTGCCAGCAGTGAACACGGGACAAGGCAAGAGACCCAGTACTTC. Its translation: CASSEHGTRQETQYF.

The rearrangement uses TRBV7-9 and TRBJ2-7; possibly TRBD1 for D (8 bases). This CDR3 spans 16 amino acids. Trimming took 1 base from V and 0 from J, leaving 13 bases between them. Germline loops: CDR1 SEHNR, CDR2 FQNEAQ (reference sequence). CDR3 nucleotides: TGTGCCAGCAGCTTAGACAGGGGGGGGTACTCCTACGAGCAGTACTTC. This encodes CASSLDRGGYSYEQYF. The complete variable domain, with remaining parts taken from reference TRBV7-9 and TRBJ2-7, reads DTGVSQNPRHKITKRGQNVTFRCDPISEHNRLYWYRQTLGQGPEFLTYFQNEAQLEKSRLLSDRFSAERPKGSFSTLEIQRTEQGDSAMYLCASSLDRGGYSYEQYFGPGTRLTVT.

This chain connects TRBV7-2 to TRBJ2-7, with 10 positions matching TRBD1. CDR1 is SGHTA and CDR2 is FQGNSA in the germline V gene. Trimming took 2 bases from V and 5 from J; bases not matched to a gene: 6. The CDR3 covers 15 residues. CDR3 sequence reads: CASSLPQTGGHEQYF. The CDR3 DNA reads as TGTGCCAGCAGCTTACCGCAGACAGGGGGCCACGAGCAGTACTTC. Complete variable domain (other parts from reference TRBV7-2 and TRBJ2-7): GAGVSQSPSNKVTEKGKDVELRCDPISGHTALYWYRQSLGQGLEFLIYFQGNSAPDKSGLPSDRFSAERTGGSVSTLTIQRTQQEDSAVYLCASSLPQTGGHEQYFGPGTRLTVT.

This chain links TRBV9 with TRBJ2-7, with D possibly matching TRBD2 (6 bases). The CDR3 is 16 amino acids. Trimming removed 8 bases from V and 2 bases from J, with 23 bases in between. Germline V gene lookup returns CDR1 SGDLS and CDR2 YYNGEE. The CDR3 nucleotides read TGTGCCAGTTCAAGAGCGTACGGGGGAGCTACCTACGAGCAGTACTTC. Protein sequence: CASSRAYGGATYEQYF.